These T cell receptor beta chains were read from a single sample in a study of neurological immune-mediated disorders. Via MiXCR, TCRdb re-called the 5' RACE reads, giving one row per CDR3 protein. In the table there are about 26,000 distinct CDR3 sequences, around 3.4% of which are singletons. Sequences were obtained from PBMCs. Source of these receptors: a woman aged 30 to 39 with multiple sclerosis. Each CDR3 is given with its conserved first and last residue. A D gene is named only where the DNA matches it firmly. A row's size may be missing; if present it is once, few, many or a size class.

v_gene	j_gene	d_gene	abundance	CDR3aa	CDR3nt
TRBV15	TRBJ2-2	.	many	CATSRDRAGELFF	TGTGCCACCAGCAGAGATAGAGCGGGGGAGCTGTTTTTT
TRBV20-1	TRBJ2-5	.	many	CSARDGTRETQYF	TGCAGTGCTAGAGACGGGACACGAGAGACCCAGTACTTC
TRBV7-2	TRBJ2-1	TRBD2	many	CASSSRPTSGGDNEQFF	TGTGCCAGCAGCTCACGACCGACTAGCGGGGGGGACAATGAGCAGTTCTTC
TRBV3-1	TRBJ1-3	.	many	CASSRTTRTNTIYF	TGTGCCAGCAGCCGGACAACGCGGACGAACACCATATATTTT
TRBV5-1	TRBJ1-4	.	medium-sized	CASTGTANEKLFF	TGCGCCAGCACCGGGACGGCGAATGAAAAACTGTTTTTT
TRBV5-1	TRBJ2-5	TRBD2	many	CASSFTSGSSETQYF	TGCGCCAGCAGCTTTACTAGCGGGAGTTCGGAGACCCAGTACTTC
TRBV4-3	TRBJ2-1	TRBD2	many	CASSQDGRANNEQFF	TGCGCCAGCAGCCAGGACGGGAGGGCCAACAATGAGCAGTTCTTC
TRBV29-1	TRBJ2-7	.	many	CSVDSGYEQYF	TGCAGCGTTGACTCAGGGTACGAGCAGTACTTC
TRBV5-5	TRBJ2-1	TRBD2	many	CASSLGGGTYYNEQFF	TGTGCCAGCAGCTTGGGGGGGGGGACCTACTACAATGAGCAGTTCTTC
TRBV7-2	TRBJ2-7	.	many	CASSPALNPTSGQYF	TGTGCCAGCAGCCCTGCTCTAAACCCTACGAGCGGGCAGTACTTC
TRBV5-1	TRBJ2-3	.	many	CASNPRVRQVHTQYF	TGCGCCAGCAACCCCCGGGTCAGACAGGTCCATACGCAGTATTTT
TRBV20-1	TRBJ2-2	.	.	CSASRLGAGGRKTGELFF	TGCAGTGCTAGTCGATTAGGGGCAGGGGGGCGGAAGACCGGGGAGCTGTTTTTT
TRBV24-1	TRBJ1-2	.	many	CATSIRTDSYGYTF	TGTGCCACCTCTATTCGGACAGACTCCTATGGCTACACCTTC
TRBV12-3/TRBV12-4	TRBJ2-2	.	few	CASSSGLGTGELFF	TGTGCCAGCAGTTCCGGACTGGGGACAGGGGAGCTGTTTTTT
TRBV20-1	TRBJ2-2	.	many	CSAKSTTAGELFF	TGCAGTGCCAAATCGACAACGGCCGGGGAGCTGTTTTTT
TRBV7-9	TRBJ2-1	.	.	CASSTTGVSSYNEQFF	TGTGCCAGCAGCACGACAGGCGTAAGCTCCTACAATGAGCAGTTCTTC
TRBV6-5	TRBJ1-1	.	many	CASSPGPLSTEAFF	TGTGCCAGCAGCCCCGGACCCCTTAGCACTGAAGCTTTCTTT
TRBV18	TRBJ1-5	TRBD1	.	CASSPGQGWNQPQHF	TGTGCCAGCTCACCGGGACAGGGTTGGAATCAGCCCCAGCATTTT
TRBV12-3/TRBV12-4	TRBJ2-2	.	many	CASSPSGNTGELFF	TGTGCCAGCAGTCCCTCGGGTAACACCGGGGAGCTGTTTTTT
TRBV5-1	TRBJ2-5	TRBD1	many	CASSSGQGALETQYF	TGCGCCAGCAGCAGCGGACAGGGGGCTTTAGAGACCCAGTACTTC
TRBV4-1	TRBJ2-7	.	many	CASSQVGGRYSYEQYF	TGCGCCAGCAGCCAAGTCGGTGGACGCTACTCCTACGAGCAGTACTTC
TRBV4-3	TRBJ2-2	TRBD2	many	CASSRGLAGGFGELFF	TGCGCCAGCAGCCGTGGACTAGCGGGGGGGTTCGGGGAGCTGTTTTTT
TRBV11-3	TRBJ1-6	TRBD1	many	CASSDRVNSPLHF	TGTGCCAGCAGCGACAGGGTCAATTCACCCCTCCACTTT
TRBV12-3/TRBV12-4	TRBJ2-7	.	many	CASSFGSPFGLTPSYEQYF	TGTGCCAGCAGTTTTGGTTCCCCTTTTGGGCTCACTCCTTCCTACGAGCAGTACTTC
TRBV20-1	TRBJ2-1	.	medium-sized	CSARESDHYNEQFF	TGCAGTGCTAGAGAGTCGGACCATTACAATGAGCAGTTCTTC
TRBV7-9	TRBJ2-7	.	many	CASSLREGREQYF	TGTGCCAGCAGCCTACGTGAGGGTCGCGAGCAGTACTTC
TRBV12-3/TRBV12-4	TRBJ2-5	.	many	CASSLVGEVGQYF	TGTGCCAGCAGTTTGGTTGGGGAGGTAGGCCAGTACTTC
TRBV20-1	TRBJ2-5	TRBD1	many	CSARGQGGETQYF	TGCAGTGCTAGGGGACAGGGAGGGGAGACCCAGTACTTC
TRBV7-2	TRBJ1-6	TRBD1	many	CASSSLAGTAYNSPLHF	TGTGCCAGCAGCTCACTCGCCGGGACAGCATATAATTCACCCCTCCACTTT
TRBV24-1	TRBJ2-1	.	many	CATSRAGGSREQFF	TGTGCCACCAGTCGTGCAGGGGGGTCAAGGGAGCAGTTCTTC
TRBV12-3/TRBV12-4	TRBJ1-5	.	many	CASSFIGQPQHF	TGTGCCAGCAGTTTCATAGGTCAGCCCCAGCATTTT
TRBV28	TRBJ1-5	.	.	CASSLGWGSSNQPQNF	TGTGCCAGCAGTTTAGGTTGGGGGAGTAGCAATCAGCCCCAGAATTTT
TRBV18	TRBJ1-2	TRBD1	many	CASSLGQQVGYTF	TGTGCCAGCTCCCTGGGACAGCAGGTTGGCTACACCTTC
TRBV9	TRBJ1-3	.	many	CASSSSSAAGNTIYF	TGTGCCAGCAGCTCCTCCAGTGCGGCTGGAAACACCATATATTTT
TRBV12-3/TRBV12-4	TRBJ2-2	.	many	CASKDYLTEKPGELFF	TGTGCCAGCAAAGACTACTTGACAGAGAAGCCCGGGGAGCTGTTTTTT
TRBV11-3	TRBJ1-5	.	many	CASSRSFREPQNF	TGTGCCAGCAGCCGATCCTTTCGGGAGCCCCAGAATTTT
TRBV5-1	TRBJ1-1	.	.	CASSVDTWNTEAFF	TGCGCCAGCAGCGTGGACACTTGGAACACTGAAGCTTTCTTT
TRBV12-3/TRBV12-4	TRBJ2-7	TRBD1	many	CASAPGQGIDQYEQYF	TGTGCCAGCGCCCCGGGACAGGGTATCGATCAATACGAGCAGTACTTC
TRBV29-1	TRBJ1-3	.	many	CSVRLTGNTIYF	TGCAGCGTTCGGTTAACTGGAAACACCATATATTTT
TRBV5-1	TRBJ2-2	TRBD1	medium-sized	CASSLTGVTGELFF	TGCGCCAGCAGCTTGACAGGGGTGACCGGGGAGCTGTTTTTT
TRBV5-1	TRBJ2-5	.	many	CASSLTQPQETQYF	TGCGCCAGCAGCTTGACCCAACCCCAAGAGACCCAGTACTTC
TRBV2	TRBJ2-5	TRBD2	many	CATGGVEAYGTQYF	TGTGCCACCGGGGGGGTGGAGGCTTACGGGACCCAGTACTTC
TRBV4-1	TRBJ1-1	TRBD1	medium-sized	CASSHKQGVNTEAFF	TGCGCCAGCAGCCACAAACAGGGGGTGAACACTGAAGCTTTCTTT
TRBV5-1	TRBJ2-4	.	many	CASSSGVAKNIQYF	TGCGCCAGCAGTTCAGGGGTAGCCAAAAACATTCAGTACTTC
TRBV7-2	TRBJ2-7	.	many	CASRWGTDSYEQYF	TGTGCCAGCCGCTGGGGGACCGACTCCTACGAGCAGTACTTC
TRBV5-1	TRBJ2-6	.	.	CASSFRDPRSGAKVLTF	TGCGCCAGCAGCTTCCGGGATCCTCGCTCTGGGGCCAAAGTCCTGACTTTC
TRBV6-2/TRBV6-3	TRBJ2-1	TRBD2	many	CASSYSQRGNNEQFF	TGTGCCAGCAGTTACTCCCAGCGGGGTAACAATGAGCAGTTCTTC
TRBV20-1	TRBJ2-3	.	many	CSVRWLTDTQYF	TGCAGTGTTAGATGGCTCACAGATACGCAGTATTTT
TRBV7-2	TRBJ1-2	.	medium-sized	CASSLAFPVTYGYTF	TGTGCCAGCAGCTTAGCGTTTCCGGTCACCTATGGCTACACCTTC
TRBV20-1	TRBJ2-5	TRBD2	many	CSAPGLAGLTFETQYF	TGCAGTGCTCCTGGACTAGCGGGTCTCACTTTCGAGACCCAGTACTTC
TRBV2	TRBJ2-2	.	many	CASSEALGTGELFF	TGTGCCAGCAGTGAAGCGCTTGGCACCGGGGAGCTGTTTTTT
TRBV2	TRBJ2-7	.	many	CASNPQGPYEQYF	TGTGCCAGCAACCCGCAGGGCCCCTACGAGCAGTACTTC
TRBV20-1	TRBJ1-3	TRBD1	medium-sized	CSASGTGTHSGNTIYF	TGCAGTGCTAGTGGGACAGGCACTCACTCTGGAAACACCATATATTTT
TRBV2	TRBJ1-4	TRBD1	.	CASSSGTGGYGLFF	TGTGCCAGCAGTTCCGGGACAGGCGGCTACGGACTGTTTTTT